This TCR beta chain is drawn from a study of T cell repertoires in cytomegalovirus infection. Overall study: Recently identified HLA-C-restricted CMV epitopes were among the peptides used. Based on public TCR beta signatures, there were indications of CMV infection and of a matching HLA type.

From germline, CDR1 is MDHEN and CDR2 SYDVKM. Trimming cost V 2 bases and J 1 base, with 7 bases left between them. The CDR3 contains 14 residues. TCRdb re-derived calls from the reads in MiXCR, one entry per CDR3 protein. The sample consists of about 100,000 distinct CDR3 sequences, 29% of them appearing once. Study findings and constraints: Carriers of CMV and the relevant HLA type were discriminated by public TCR beta frequency. Dominant in the ex vivo response were TCR beta clonotypes restricted by HLA-C and specific for CMV.

There are a few counts of this clonotype. Antigen specificity is unknown. The sequencing used CD8+ T cells from cultured PBMCs, collected from culture after CMV antigen stimulation. The source of this sequence is a human donor in good health (CMV status not recorded). Some clones in this sample may be carry-over from other donors' samples. The chain recombines TRBV28 with TRBJ2-3; D is perhaps TRBD2 (6 bases). CDR3 nucleotides: TGTGCCAGCAGTTTAGCGGGGCGCACAGATACGCAGTATTTT. Translation: CASSLAGRTDTQYF.